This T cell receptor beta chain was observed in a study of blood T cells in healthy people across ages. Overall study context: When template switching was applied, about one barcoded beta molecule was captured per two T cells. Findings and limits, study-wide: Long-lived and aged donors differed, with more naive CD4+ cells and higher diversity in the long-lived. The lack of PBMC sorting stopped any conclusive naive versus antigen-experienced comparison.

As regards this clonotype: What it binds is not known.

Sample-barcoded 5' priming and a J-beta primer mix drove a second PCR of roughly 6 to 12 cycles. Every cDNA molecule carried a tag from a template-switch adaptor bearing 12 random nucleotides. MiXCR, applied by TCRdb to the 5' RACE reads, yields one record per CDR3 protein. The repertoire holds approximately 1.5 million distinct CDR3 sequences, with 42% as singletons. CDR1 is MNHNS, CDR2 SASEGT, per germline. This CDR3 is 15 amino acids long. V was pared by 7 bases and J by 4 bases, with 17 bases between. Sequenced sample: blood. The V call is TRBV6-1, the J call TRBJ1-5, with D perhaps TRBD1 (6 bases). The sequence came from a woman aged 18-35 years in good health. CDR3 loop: CASIIFTGSNQPQHF. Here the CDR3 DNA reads TGTGCCAGCATCATTTTTACAGGGAGTAATCAGCCCCAGCATTTT.